This passage covers 7 T cell receptor beta chains from one sample sequenced in a study of blood T cell repertoires in COVID-19. Produced via immunoSEQ multiplex PCR; TCRdb's table is partial and in-frame only. The sample records a few hundred thousand clones, roughly four fifths being singletons. The specimen was PBMCs or T cells enriched from blood (not recorded which). Receptor source: a woman in her fifties or sixties who had recovered from COVID-19.

V usage is TRBV6-4 and J usage is TRBJ2-3; D not certain. The CDR3 contains 16 residues. Per the germline V gene, CDR1 is MRHNA and CDR2 is SNTAGT. Trimming shortened V by 0 bases and J by 0 bases, and 10 bases separated the two germline ends. The DNA for the CDR3 is TGTGCCAGCAGTGACTCCGGCGGATCTAGCACAGATACGCAGTATTTT. Translation: CASSDSGGSSTDTQYF.

The rearrangement links TRBV3-1 (or the pseudogene TRBV3-2) to TRBJ2-5, with 7 bases lining up with TRBD2. Germline V gene data show CDR1 as LGHDT and CDR2 as YNNKEL (reference sequence). CDR3 length: 16 residues. Unmatched junction bases numbered 13, after V lost 4 bases and J lost 5 bases. As DNA, the CDR3 is TGTGCCAGCAGCCCGACTAGCAGTGGGAGCAGGGAGACCCAGTACTTC. Its translation is CASSPTSSGSRETQYF.

The chain combines TRBV6-5 with TRBJ2-7, with TRBD1 as a possible D gene (6 bases). V was cut by 7 bases and J by 3 bases, with 13 bases left in between. Germline assignment: CDR1 MNHEY and CDR2 SVGAGI. CDR3 length: 13 residues. In DNA form, the CDR3 reads TGTGCCAGCAACCGGCCAGGGGTCTACGAGCAGTACTTC. This sequence encodes CASNRPGVYEQYF.

The rearrangement uses TRBV6-2 or TRBV6-3 and TRBJ1-2; D not certain. The V gene lost 4 bases and the J gene lost 7 bases, with 10 bases spanning the gap. The CDR3 extends over 12 amino acids. Germline V gene data show CDR1 as MNHEY and CDR2 as SVGEGT. CDR3 sequence (DNA): TGTGCCAGCAGTTTCGGAGGGTTTGGCTACACCTTC. Amino acid sequence: CASSFGGFGYTF.

This chain links TRBV19 with TRBJ2-2; 12 positions match TRBD2. V was pared by 4 bases and J by 6 bases, with 15 bases of the junction left unmatched. Germline V gene sequence: CDR1 LNHDA, CDR2 SQIVND (reference sequence). The CDR3 runs 19 residues. CDR3 DNA: TGTGCCAGTAGTAACAGGGGAGGTATGACTAGCGGGAGCCCCGGGGAGCTGTTTTTT. It yields the protein CASSNRGGMTSGSPGELFF.

Only one count was recorded for this clone. This chain joins TRBV6-2 or TRBV6-3 and TRBJ1-1, with a tentative D call TRBD1 (6 bases). This CDR3 spans 15 amino acids. The germline CDR1 and CDR2 sequences are MNHEY and SVGEGT. V was cut by 6 bases and J by 1 base, with 15 bases left in between. CDR3 amino acids: CASSASDRWNTEAFF. In DNA form, the CDR3 reads TGTGCCAGCAGCGCGAGCGACAGGTGGAACACTGAAGCTTTCTTT.

This chain connects TRBV13 to TRBJ2-3; 14 bases line up with TRBD2. CDR3 length equals 19 residues. The germline gives CDR1 PRHDT, CDR2 FYEKMQ (reference sequence). V dropped 5 bases and J dropped 2; count of bases not matched to a gene: 12. DNA of the CDR3: TGTGCCAGCAGCCTCTTACTCCGGGGACTAGCGGGAGTCACAGATACGCAGTATTTT. This translates into CASSLLLRGLAGVTDTQYF.